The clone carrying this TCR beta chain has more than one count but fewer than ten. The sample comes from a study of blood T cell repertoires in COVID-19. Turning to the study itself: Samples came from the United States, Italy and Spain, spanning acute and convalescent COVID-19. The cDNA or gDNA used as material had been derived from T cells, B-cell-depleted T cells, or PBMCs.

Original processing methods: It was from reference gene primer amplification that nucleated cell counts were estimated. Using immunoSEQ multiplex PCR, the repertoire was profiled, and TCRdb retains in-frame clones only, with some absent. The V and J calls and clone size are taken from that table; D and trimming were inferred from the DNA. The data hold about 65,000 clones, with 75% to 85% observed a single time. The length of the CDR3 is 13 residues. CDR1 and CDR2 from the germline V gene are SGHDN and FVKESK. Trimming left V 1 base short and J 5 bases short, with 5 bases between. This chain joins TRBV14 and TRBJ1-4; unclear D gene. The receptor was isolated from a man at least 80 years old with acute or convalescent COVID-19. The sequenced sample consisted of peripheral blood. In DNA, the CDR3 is TGTGCCAGCAGCCAAGGGCTCAATGAAAAACTGTTTTTT. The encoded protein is CASSQGLNEKLFF. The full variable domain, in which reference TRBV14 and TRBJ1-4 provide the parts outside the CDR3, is EAGVTQFPSHSVIEKGQTVTLRCDPISGHDNLYWYRRVMGKEIKFLLHFVKESKQDESGMPNNRFLAERTGGTYSTLKVQPAELEDSGVYFCASSQGLNEKLFFGSGTQLSVL.